The rows below give T cell receptor beta chains drawn from one sample of a study of blood T cell repertoires in COVID-19. Produced via immunoSEQ multiplex PCR; TCRdb's table is partial and in-frame only. This table holds around 300,000 clones, approximately 88% found once. The sequencing input was PBMCs or T cells enriched from blood (not recorded which). The receptor source for this set is a man aged 30 to 39 who had recovered from COVID-19. Both conserved end residues are part of each CDR3. The D gene is left open where the match is weak. Some rows have no size entry. The others give once, few or many, or a class for an expanded clone.

clone size: .
D gene: TRBD1
J gene: TRBJ1-4
V gene: TRBV19
CDR3 protein: CASGQGSTNEKLFF
CDR3 DNA: TGTGCCAGTGGACAGGGTTCAACTAATGAAAAACTGTTTTTT

clone size: .
D gene: TRBD1
J gene: TRBJ2-1
V gene: TRBV5-6
CDR3 protein: CASSRTGNNEQFF
CDR3 DNA: TGTGCCAGCAGCCGGACAGGGAACAATGAGCAGTTCTTC

clone size: .
D gene: TRBD2
J gene: TRBJ2-3
V gene: TRBV28
CDR3 protein: CASSSVLGLAGGTLADTQYF
CDR3 DNA: TGTGCCAGCAGTTCTGTCCTAGGACTAGCGGGGGGGACATTGGCAGATACGCAGTATTTT

clone size: .
D gene: .
J gene: TRBJ2-1
V gene: TRBV30
CDR3 protein: CAWSVSQLRLNEQFF
CDR3 DNA: TGTGCCTGGAGTGTATCCCAACTCCGTCTCAATGAGCAGTTCTTC

clone size: .
D gene: .
J gene: TRBJ1-2
V gene: TRBV28
CDR3 protein: CASSPGDSSGYGYTF
CDR3 DNA: TGTGCCAGCAGTCCCGGGGATTCCTCCGGCTATGGCTACACCTTC

clone size: .
D gene: TRBD2
J gene: TRBJ2-7
V gene: TRBV5-4
CDR3 protein: CASSPFSSSGSSYEQYF
CDR3 DNA: TGTGCCAGCAGCCCCTTCTCGAGTAGCGGGAGCTCCTACGAGCAGTACTTC

clone size: .
D gene: .
J gene: TRBJ2-7
V gene: TRBV7-8
CDR3 protein: CASSLGRDNYEQYF
CDR3 DNA: TGTGCCAGCAGCTTAGGTCGGGACAACTACGAGCAGTACTTC

clone size: .
D gene: .
J gene: TRBJ1-2
V gene: TRBV29-1
CDR3 protein: CSVVTAGYGYTF
CDR3 DNA: TGCAGCGTTGTGACAGCGGGCTATGGCTACACCTTC

clone size: .
D gene: .
J gene: TRBJ1-1
V gene: TRBV28
CDR3 protein: CASSLGGATEAFF
CDR3 DNA: TGTGCCAGCAGTTTGGGGGGGGCCACTGAAGCTTTCTTT

clone size: .
D gene: .
J gene: TRBJ1-5
V gene: TRBV30
CDR3 protein: CAWSGGPGPQHF
CDR3 DNA: TGTGCCTGGAGTGGGGGGCCCGGGCCCCAGCATTTT

clone size: .
D gene: .
J gene: TRBJ1-3
V gene: TRBV14
CDR3 protein: CASSQEDGDSAGNTIYF
CDR3 DNA: TGTGCCAGCAGCCAAGAGGACGGGGATTCGGCTGGAAACACCATATATTTT

clone size: once
D gene: .
J gene: TRBJ1-3
V gene: TRBV2
CDR3 protein: CASSLMTGSLGNTIYF
CDR3 DNA: TGTGCCAGCAGTCTGATGACAGGATCTCTTGGAAACACCATATATTTT

clone size: once
D gene: TRBD2
J gene: TRBJ2-7
V gene: TRBV7-9
CDR3 protein: CASSLASSGGIYEQYF
CDR3 DNA: TGTGCCAGCAGCTTAGCGTCTAGCGGGGGAATATACGAGCAGTACTTC

clone size: .
D gene: TRBD1
J gene: TRBJ2-6
V gene: TRBV7-2
CDR3 protein: CASSRDRVNGANVLTF
CDR3 DNA: TGTGCCAGCAGCCGGGACAGGGTTAATGGGGCCAACGTCCTGACTTTC

clone size: .
D gene: .
J gene: TRBJ2-1
V gene: TRBV6-5
CDR3 protein: CASSYRGFDNEQFF
CDR3 DNA: TGTGCCAGCAGTTACAGGGGCTTTGACAATGAGCAGTTCTTC

clone size: once
D gene: .
J gene: TRBJ1-5
V gene: TRBV6-1
CDR3 protein: CASSEIGGVLKPQHF
CDR3 DNA: TGTGCCAGCAGTGAAATTGGAGGGGTCCTAAAGCCCCAGCATTTT

clone size: .
D gene: .
J gene: TRBJ2-3
V gene: TRBV28
CDR3 protein: CASSLRDTQYF
CDR3 DNA: TGTGCCAGCAGCCTGCGAGATACGCAGTATTTT

clone size: .
D gene: TRBD2
J gene: TRBJ2-1
V gene: TRBV2
CDR3 protein: CASSPGTSEVNEQFF
CDR3 DNA: TGTGCCAGCAGTCCCGGGACTAGCGAGGTGAATGAGCAGTTCTTC

clone size: .
D gene: .
J gene: TRBJ2-3
V gene: TRBV6-5
CDR3 protein: CASRRAELRTDTQYF
CDR3 DNA: TGTGCCAGCCGTAGAGCGGAGTTGCGCACAGATACGCAGTATTTT

clone size: few
D gene: .
J gene: TRBJ2-3
V gene: TRBV6-5
CDR3 protein: CASSYGGAITDTQYF
CDR3 DNA: TGTGCCAGCAGTTATGGGGGGGCGATCACAGATACGCAGTATTTT

clone size: .
D gene: .
J gene: TRBJ1-6
V gene: TRBV27
CDR3 protein: CASSPRAGTQGSPLHF
CDR3 DNA: TGTGCCAGCAGTCCTCGGGCAGGGACTCAGGGTTCACCCCTCCACTTT

clone size: .
D gene: TRBD2
J gene: TRBJ2-2
V gene: TRBV6-4
CDR3 protein: CASSGLAGDTGELFF
CDR3 DNA: TGTGCCAGCAGTGGACTAGCGGGGGACACCGGGGAGCTGTTTTTT